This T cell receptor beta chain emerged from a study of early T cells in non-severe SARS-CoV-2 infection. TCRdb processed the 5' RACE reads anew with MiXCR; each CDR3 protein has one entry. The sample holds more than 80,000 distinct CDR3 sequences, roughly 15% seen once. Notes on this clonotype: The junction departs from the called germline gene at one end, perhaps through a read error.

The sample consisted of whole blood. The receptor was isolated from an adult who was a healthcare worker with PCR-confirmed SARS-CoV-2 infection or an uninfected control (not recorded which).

In nucleotides, the CDR3 is TGTGCCAGCGGCTTAGTTGCGCTAGCGGTCACAGATACGCAGTATTTT. Translation: CASGLVALAVTDTQYF. The rearrangement joins TRBV7-2 to TRBJ2-3; 7 bases are a match to TRBD2. Germline V lookup: CDR1 SGHTA, CDR2 FQGNSA. This CDR3 region has 16 residues.